The 19 T cell receptor beta chains listed next were all sequenced from one sample in a study of human T cells and chemical hapten exposure (dated by TCRdb to about 2021). Total RNA was extracted from unfractionated whole blood that had been collected in Tempus Blood RNA tubes. The library was built by means of 5' RACE. TCRdb records Illumina MiSeq as the sequencer. TCRdb redid the processing of the public reads, applying fastp at Q25 and MiXCR, and retained in-frame beta chains. Each record represents a unique CDR3 protein, reported with the most common genes and DNA among its rows. Within this sample are some 150,000 distinct CDR3 sequences, with about 4% of them counted one time only. The ten largest clonotypes hold over 1.1% of the sample. All receptors come from a female donor in good health.

The chain links TRBV20-1 to TRBJ1-1, with a tentative D call TRBD1 (6 bases). V shed 3 bases and J shed 10 bases, with 15 bases lying between them. The CDR3 is made up of 12 amino acids. In germline, CDR1 is DFQATT, CDR2 SNEGSKA (reference sequence). CDR3 protein: CSASLGALRAFF. The CDR3 nucleotides read TGCAGTGCTAGCTTGGGGGCCTTAAGAGCTTTCTTT.

This clonotype was seen more than once but under ten times. The chain's CDR3 is CASSSRDRVTDTQYF. The CDR3 region has the DNA TGTGCCAGCTCATCCCGGGACAGGGTCACAGATACGCAGTATTTT. The chain employs TRBV18 and TRBJ2-3; 9 bases line up with TRBD1. The length of the CDR3 is 15 residues. Losses at the gene ends were 5 bases for V and 2 bases for J; bases not matched to a gene: 5. Germline CDR1 reads KGHSH; CDR2 reads LQKENI.

Note on this clonotype: This sequence may be a read error, since a much larger clone differs from it by one base. The DNA for the CDR3 is TGCAGTGCTAATGTAGGACAGACCGATGGCTACACCTTC. It yields the protein CSANVGQTDGYTF. The rearrangement links TRBV20-1 to TRBJ1-2; D possibly corresponds to TRBD1 (6 bases). The CDR3 covers 13 residues. CDR1 is DFQATT and CDR2 is SNEGSKA in the germline V gene (reference sequence). V dropped 4 bases and J dropped 6 bases, with 15 bases sitting between them.

This clonotype has a count of ten or more. V usage is TRBV6-5 and J usage is TRBJ2-1; 8 bases are shared with TRBD1. CDR1 and CDR2 (germline): MNHEY, SVGAGI. CDR3 length: 15 amino acids. V shed 2 bases and J 6 bases; nucleotides not matched to a gene: 6. This chain's CDR3 is CASSYQGAMSNEQFF. In nucleotides, the CDR3 is TGTGCCAGCAGTTACCAGGGGGCGATGAGCAATGAGCAGTTCTTC.

This clonotype came up many times. This chain uses TRBV29-1 with TRBJ2-3; 7 bases match TRBD1. The V gene end was trimmed by 3 bases and the J gene end by 1 base; junction bases not matched to a gene: 1. This CDR3 contains 13 residues. Germline CDR1 and CDR2: SQVTM and ANQGSEA. As DNA, the CDR3 is TGCAGCGTTGACACAGGGGGCACAGATACGCAGTATTTT. This translates into CSVDTGGTDTQYF.

There are many counts of this clonotype. This chain uses TRBV7-9 with TRBJ2-1; D is possibly TRBD2 (5 bases). V lost 5 bases, J lost 10 bases, and 12 bases lay in between. Germline assignment: CDR1 SEHNR and CDR2 FQNEAQ (reference sequence). The CDR3 is made up of 12 amino acids. Here the CDR3 DNA reads TGTGCCAGCAGCCCACTCGGAGGAGAGCAGTTCTTC. Its protein product is CASSPLGGEQFF.

Ten or more counts support this clonotype. J is TRBJ1-1 and V is TRBV9, with D possibly TRBD1 on 6 matching bases. The CDR3 is 16 amino acids. Germline V CDR1 and CDR2: SGDLS, YYNGEE. V was pared by 4 bases and J by 10 bases, with 26 bases between. This chain's CDR3 is CASSPGVGHTKNAAFF. CDR3 sequence (DNA): TGTGCCAGCAGCCCAGGGGTGGGACATACTAAGAATGCAGCTTTCTTT.

This clonotype has a handful of counts. V usage is TRBV7-9 and J usage is TRBJ2-3; 10 nucleotides match TRBD1. The CDR3 runs 16 residues. Germline trimming cut 1 base from V and 4 bases from J; bases unmatched to any gene: 5. CDR1 and CDR2 (germline): SEHNR, FQNEAQ (reference sequence). The CDR3 loop is CASSLGQGAMADTQYF. As DNA, the CDR3 is TGTGCCAGCAGCTTAGGACAGGGGGCGATGGCAGATACGCAGTATTTT.

In this sample, this clonotype turned up a few times. The CDR3 here is CSARRKTGQGKTNEKLFF. CDR3 nucleotides: TGCAGTGCTAGACGAAAAACGGGACAGGGAAAAACTAATGAAAAACTGTTTTTT. The rearrangement joins TRBV20-1 to TRBJ1-4, with TRBD1 matching over 9 bases. The trim removed 2 bases at V and 1 base at J, leaving 11 bases unmatched. Germline V lookup: CDR1 DFQATT, CDR2 SNEGSKA (reference sequence). The CDR3 covers 18 residues.

The chain couples TRBV20-1 to TRBJ1-2; D is possibly TRBD1 (6 bases). The V end was cut by 7 bases, the J end by 5 bases, with 14 bases between. Germline V lookup: CDR1 DFQATT, CDR2 SNEGSKA (reference sequence). The CDR3 is made up of 12 amino acids. The CDR3 DNA follows: TGCAGTGGAGGATGGGGGGCTTATGGCTACACCTTC. It encodes CSGGWGAYGYTF.

This clonotype was found many times. This rearrangement joins TRBV5-1 to TRBJ1-1; TRBD1 might be the D (5 bases). Germline CDR1 reads SGHRS; CDR2 reads YFSETQ. This CDR3 is 14 amino acids long. Trimming removed 6 bases from V and 4 bases from J, with 16 bases in between. The CDR3 is CASNLGGGLTEAFF. CDR3 coding DNA: TGCGCCAGCAATCTTGGGGGTGGGCTCACTGAAGCTTTCTTT.

The chain carries TRBV12-3 or TRBV12-4 and TRBJ2-1; D perhaps matches TRBD1 (6 bases). V shed 7 bases and J shed 2 bases, with 21 bases lying between them. The CDR3 is made up of 17 amino acids. CDR3 in amino acids: CASTRDQGPSPYNEQFF. The CDR3, as DNA: TGTGCCAGCACCCGTGACCAGGGGCCGAGCCCCTACAATGAGCAGTTCTTC.

This clonotype was detected many times. The chain links TRBV28 to TRBJ2-1, with unresolved D. The CDR3 sequence is 14 residues long. Trimming took off 6 bases at V and 7 bases at J, with 16 bases between the two ends. Germline values: CDR1 MDHEN, CDR2 SYDVKM. Written as DNA, the CDR3 is TGTGCCAGCAGCCCAAACGATATGCGGAATGAGCAGTTCTTC. This translates into CASSPNDMRNEQFF.

This clonotype has just a few counts. This chain joins TRBV12-3 or TRBV12-4 and TRBJ1-1; D gene unclear. The germline V and J ends were trimmed by 4 bases and 7 bases, with 19 bases remaining between them. This CDR3 has 15 amino acids. The CDR3 nucleotides are TGTGCCAGCAGTTCCGTGAACGAACTACGGGGTGAAGCTTTCTTT. As protein: CASSSVNELRGEAFF.

This clonotype was recorded many times. The genes are TRBV7-8 and TRBJ2-1, with D possibly TRBD1 on 6 matching bases. The V end was cut by 4 bases, the J end by 10 bases, with 14 bases between. Germline CDR1 and CDR2: SGHVS and FQNEAQ. The CDR3 consists of 13 residues. The CDR3: CASSSDRSFEQFF. The DNA for the CDR3 is TGTGCCAGCAGCTCGGACAGATCTTTCGAGCAGTTCTTC.

The chain employs TRBV20-1 and TRBJ1-6; D is possibly TRBD1 (5 bases). V was clipped by 3 bases and J by 8 bases, with 11 bases between them. The CDR3 loop spans 13 amino acids. Germline assignment: CDR1 DFQATT and CDR2 SNEGSKA (reference sequence). For the CDR3, the DNA is TGCAGTGCTAGTGGGGACGCGGATTCACCCCTCCACTTT. This translates into CSASGDADSPLHF.

This chain links TRBV19 with TRBJ2-1, with TRBD2 as a possible D gene (6 bases). CDR3 size: 18 residues. Per the germline V gene, CDR1 is LNHDA and CDR2 is SQIVND (reference sequence). The V end was cut by 3 bases, the J end by 0 bases, with 18 bases between. This chain's CDR3 is CASSIIRAGPSSYNEQFF. The CDR3 DNA is TGTGCCAGTAGTATTATTCGAGCGGGTCCTAGCTCCTACAATGAGCAGTTCTTC.

This clonotype was observed many times. The chain joins TRBV6-2 or TRBV6-3 to TRBJ2-7; 9 nucleotides line up with TRBD2. The CDR3 is 15 residues long. CDR1 and CDR2 (germline): MNHEY, SVGEGT. V lost 2 bases, J lost 3 bases, and 5 bases stayed unmatched. Written as DNA, the CDR3 is TGTGCCAGCAGTTACGGGCTAGCGGGGTACTACGAGCAGTACTTC. Protein: CASSYGLAGYYEQYF.

This clonotype was counted many times. CDR3 sequence: CASSLTSGGASGELFF. CDR3 sequence (DNA): TGTGCCAGCAGCTTGACTAGCGGGGGGGCTTCCGGGGAGCTGTTTTTT. The V and J genes are TRBV7-2 and TRBJ2-2; 14 bases line up with TRBD2. Trimming removed 3 bases from V and 6 bases from J; junction bases left unmatched: 3. The CDR3 has 16 amino acids. The germline CDR1 and CDR2 sequences are SGHTA and FQGNSA.